These 16 T cell receptor beta chains share one sample of origin, sequenced in a study of cytomegalovirus exposure and HLA in healthy donors. The PCR was carried out with 60 Vbeta primers and 13 Jbeta primers. The table came from immunoSEQ multiplex PCR; TCRdb's copy has only in-frame clones and leaves some out. Of 93,000 or so clones in the sample, more than 75% were seen once. Sequences were obtained from PBMCs. The source of these receptors is a woman younger than 30 in good health and CMV-seropositive.

The CDR3 loop reads CASSTSGSAYNEQFF. The CDR3 region has the DNA TGTGCCAGCAGTACTAGCGGGTCGGCCTACAATGAGCAGTTCTTC. V usage is TRBV6-6 and J usage is TRBJ2-1, with 9 bases that match TRBD2. The CDR3 covers 15 residues. V lost 5 bases to trimming and J lost 2 bases; unmatched junction nucleotides: 4. Germline CDR1 is MNHNY and CDR2 is SVGAGI (reference sequence).

The rearrangement links TRBV27 to TRBJ2-2; the D gene is possibly TRBD1 (6 bases). Trimming cost V 5 bases and J 8 bases, with 9 bases left between them. There are 12 residues in the CDR3. Per germline, CDR1 MNHEY and CDR2 SMNVEV (reference sequence). CDR3 in amino acids: CASSTGFGELFF. DNA for the CDR3: TGTGCCAGCAGTACAGGGTTTGGGGAGCTGTTTTTT.

CDR3 amino acids: CATSLRGSSQETQYF. The DNA of the CDR3 is TGTGCCACCAGCCTCAGAGGCTCTTCTCAAGAGACCCAGTACTTC. The J gene is TRBJ2-5, the V gene TRBV15; the D is unclear. This CDR3 is 15 amino acids long. Trimming cost V 5 bases and J 2 bases, with 15 bases left between them. From germline, CDR1 is LNHNV and CDR2 YYDKDF (reference sequence).

This chain joins TRBV7-3 and TRBJ2-2, with a weak D call TRBD1 (6 bases). V lost 4 bases to trimming and J lost 1 base, with 10 bases between them. CDR1 is SGHTA and CDR2 is FQGTGA in the germline V gene. This CDR3 spans 15 amino acids. DNA for the CDR3: TGTGCCAGCAGCTCCCTACAGGGGAACACCGGGGAGCTGTTTTTT. Its translation is CASSSLQGNTGELFF.

The rearrangement links TRBV29-1 to TRBJ2-5; 8 bases are shared with TRBD2. V gave up 0 bases and J gave up 4 bases; unmatched junction bases: 10. There are 16 residues in the CDR3. Germline values: CDR1 SQVTM, CDR2 ANQGSEA. CDR3 in amino acids: CSVEDLGGGPGETQYF. CDR3 DNA: TGCAGCGTTGAAGATTTGGGCGGGGGGCCGGGAGAGACCCAGTACTTC.

The J gene is TRBJ1-1, the V gene TRBV6-5; TRBD1 agrees at 8 bases. The V and J ends lost 5 bases and 4 bases, in that order; junction bases with no gene match: 9. The CDR3 totals 15 residues. Germline lookup yields CDR1 MNHEY and CDR2 SVGAGI. The CDR3 nucleotides read TGTGCCAGCAGTCGACCGACAGGGGTAGCCACTGAAGCTTTCTTT. This encodes CASSRPTGVATEAFF.

This CDR3 is CASSQKSGTSGIFGNGYNEQFF. The CDR3 DNA follows: TGCGCCAGCAGCCAGAAATCCGGGACTAGCGGGATCTTTGGTAATGGCTACAATGAGCAGTTCTTC. The J gene is TRBJ2-1, the V gene TRBV5-1; 13 nucleotides line up with TRBD2. The junction had 22 bases not matched to a gene; V was cut back by 4 bases and J by 3 bases. The CDR3 contains 22 residues. Germline CDR1 reads SGHRS; CDR2 reads YFSETQ.

J is TRBJ2-2 and V is TRBV10-2; 7 nucleotides line up with TRBD2. Germline values: CDR1 WSHSY, CDR2 SAAADI. The CDR3 runs 14 residues. The junction had 8 bases not matched to a gene; V was cut back by 7 bases and J by 6 bases. The CDR3, as DNA: TGCGCCAGCAAGGATGAGCGGGGCCCCGGGGAGCTGTTTTTT. This codes for CASKDERGPGELFF.

The chain is built from TRBV5-6 and TRBJ1-2; D remains ambiguous. The length of the CDR3 is 15 residues. Germline CDR1 and CDR2: SGHDT and YYEEEE. Trimming left V 0 bases short and J 3 bases short, with 12 bases between. The CDR3 spells CASSLDWRPHYGYTF. In DNA, the CDR3 is TGTGCCAGCAGCTTGGATTGGAGGCCACACTATGGCTACACCTTC. Full variable domain (rest looked up from reference TRBV5-6 and TRBJ1-2): DAGVTQSPTHLIKTRGQQVTLRCSPKSGHDTVSWYQQALGQGPQFIFQYYEEEERQRGNFPDRFSGHQFPNYSSELNVNALLLGDSALYLCASSLDWRPHYGYTFGSGTRLTVV.

This chain connects TRBV2 to TRBJ2-1; D is ambiguous. The V end lost 5 bases, the J end lost 7 bases, and 6 bases lay between the germline ends. The germline CDR1 and CDR2 sequences are SNHLY and FYNNEI. CDR3 length equals 11 residues. Here the CDR3 reads CASSIMNEQFF. CDR3 in DNA: TGTGCCAGCAGTATTATGAATGAGCAGTTCTTC.

The chain couples TRBV6-1 to TRBJ2-4; the D is unclear. Germline-derived CDR1 and CDR2 are MNHNS and SASEGT. V was cut by 0 bases and J by 0 bases, with 18 bases left in between. This CDR3 contains 19 residues. The CDR3 DNA reads TGTGCCAGCAGTGAAGCCCCTATTTGGGCCGTACTAGCCAAAAACATTCAGTACTTC. It encodes CASSEAPIWAVLAKNIQYF.

This sequence joins TRBV27 and TRBJ2-3; TRBD2 matches at 13 bases. The CDR3 runs 15 residues. V lost 7 bases, J lost 6 bases, and 7 bases stayed unmatched. CDR1 and CDR2 (germline): MNHEY, SMNVEV (reference sequence). The CDR3 region is CASTLLTSGGDTQYF. DNA for the CDR3: TGTGCCAGCACCCTCTTGACTAGCGGGGGGGATACGCAGTATTTT.

This chain connects TRBV5-5 to TRBJ1-1; possibly TRBD1 for D (5 bases). Trimming cost V 5 bases and J 11 bases, with 16 bases left between them. CDR3 size: 12 residues. Germline V gene lookup returns CDR1 SGHKS and CDR2 YYEKEE (reference sequence). This chain's CDR3 is CASSKGLLSAFF. CDR3 DNA: TGTGCCAGCAGTAAGGGACTTTTAAGCGCTTTCTTT. Full variable domain (remainder filled in from reference TRBV5-5 and TRBJ1-1): DAGVTQSPTHLIKTRGQQVTLRCSPISGHKSVSWYQQVLGQGPQFIFQYYEKEERGRGNFPDRFSARQFPNYSSELNVNALLLGDSALYLCASSKGLLSAFFGQGTRLTVV.

In this sample, this clone turned up a few times. V usage is TRBV27 and J usage is TRBJ2-5, with TRBD2 matching over 12 bases. V was pared by 3 bases and J by 4 bases, with 3 bases of the junction left unmatched. The CDR3 contains 15 residues. Germline CDR1 is MNHEY and CDR2 is SMNVEV (reference sequence). CDR3 nucleotide sequence: TGTGCCAGCAGTTTCCTAGCGGGGGGGCCAGAGACCCAGTACTTC. Protein product: CASSFLAGGPETQYF.

This chain uses TRBV9 with TRBJ2-7; 8 bases line up with TRBD2. Trimming at V came to 0 bases and at J to 6 bases, leaving 8 bases not matched to a gene. Germline CDR1 SGDLS, CDR2 YYNGEE. This CDR3 region has 15 residues. The CDR3 region has the DNA TGTGCCAGCAGCGTAGGACTAGCGTCGCCCCCCGAGCAGTACTTC. Amino acid sequence: CASSVGLASPPEQYF.

The CDR3 coding sequence is TGTGCCAGCAGTGGCAGACAGGCCGTTCTCGAGACCCAGTACTTC. Translating it yields CASSGRQAVLETQYF. This chain links TRBV25-1 with TRBJ2-5; D is possibly TRBD1 (6 bases). Germline values: CDR1 MGHDK, CDR2 SYGVNS. This CDR3 is built from 15 residues. The V and J ends lost 4 bases and 5 bases respectively, with 17 bases between them.